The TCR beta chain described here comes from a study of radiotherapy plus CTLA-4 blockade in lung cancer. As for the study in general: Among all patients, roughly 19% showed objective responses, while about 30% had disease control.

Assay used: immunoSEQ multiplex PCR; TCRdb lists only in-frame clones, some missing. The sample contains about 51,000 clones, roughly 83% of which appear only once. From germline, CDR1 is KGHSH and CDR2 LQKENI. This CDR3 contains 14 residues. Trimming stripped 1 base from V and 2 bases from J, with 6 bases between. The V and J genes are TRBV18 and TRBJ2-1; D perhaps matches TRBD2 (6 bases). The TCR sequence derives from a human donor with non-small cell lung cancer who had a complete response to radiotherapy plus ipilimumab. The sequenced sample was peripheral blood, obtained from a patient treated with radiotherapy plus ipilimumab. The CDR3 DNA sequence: TGTGCCAGCTCACCACGGGGGGCCTACAATGAGCAGTTCTTC. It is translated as CASSPRGAYNEQFF.